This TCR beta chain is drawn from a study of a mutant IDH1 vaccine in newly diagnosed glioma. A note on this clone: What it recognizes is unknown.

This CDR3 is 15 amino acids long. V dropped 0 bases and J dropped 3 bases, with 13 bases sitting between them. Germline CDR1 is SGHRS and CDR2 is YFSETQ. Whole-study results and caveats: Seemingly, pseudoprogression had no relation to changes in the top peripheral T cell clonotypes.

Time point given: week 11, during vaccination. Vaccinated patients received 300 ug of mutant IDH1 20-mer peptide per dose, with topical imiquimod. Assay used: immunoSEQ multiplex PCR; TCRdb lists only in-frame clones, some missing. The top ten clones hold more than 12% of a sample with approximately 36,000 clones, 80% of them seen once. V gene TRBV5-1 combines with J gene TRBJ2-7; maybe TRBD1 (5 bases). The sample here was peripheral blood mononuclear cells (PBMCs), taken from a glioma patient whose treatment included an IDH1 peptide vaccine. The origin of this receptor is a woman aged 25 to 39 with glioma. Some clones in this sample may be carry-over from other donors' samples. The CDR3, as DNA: TGCGCCAGCAGCTTGGGGGGCATCCCTGTCTACGAGCAGTACTTC. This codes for CASSLGGIPVYEQYF.